This is a list of T cell receptor beta chains from one sample in a study of brain T cells in children with intractable seizures. Clones were read by immunoSEQ multiplex PCR, and TCRdb kept only the in-frame ones, dropping some. The table lists hundreds of thousands of clones, more than 85% of them singletons. Sequenced here: peripheral blood, sampled roughly 5 months after surgery. All receptors derive from a boy younger than two with tuberous sclerosis and intractable seizures. Both conserved end residues are part of each CDR3. D genes are given only for firm matches. Not every row has a clone size; where given, it reads once, few, many or a size class.

NA	TRBJ2-7	TRBV12-3/TRBV12-4	NA	CASSFTGSYEQYF
NA	TRBJ2-7	TRBV18	NA	CASSSSGIPYEQYF
NA	TRBJ2-1	TRBV3-1/TRBV3-2	NA	CASSHGANNEQFF
NA	TRBJ2-2	TRBV10-1	NA	CASSQGPELFF
NA	TRBJ2-3	TRBV27	TRBD1	CASSLPDRGGTDTQYF
NA	TRBJ1-1	TRBV9	TRBD1	CASSVGTGFTEAFF
NA	TRBJ1-2	TRBV12-3/TRBV12-4	NA	CASSGGTNYGYTF
once	TRBJ1-1	TRBV4-2	NA	CASPNTFMGGGPFF
NA	TRBJ2-1	TRBV5-1	TRBD2	CASSFVSGGGNEQFF
NA	TRBJ2-7	TRBV12-5	NA	CASGLVSGNEQYF
NA	TRBJ2-3	TRBV5-6	TRBD2	CASSLFGSLAGGFTDTQYF
NA	TRBJ2-3	TRBV28	TRBD2	CASRGGSFTDTQYF
NA	TRBJ1-2	TRBV15	TRBD1	CATSRTGGKSNYGYTF
NA	TRBJ2-7	TRBV10-3	NA	CAIQGLYEQYF
once	TRBJ1-1	TRBV6-6	TRBD1	CASRPDRGGVDTEAFF
NA	TRBJ2-7	TRBV3-1/TRBV3-2	TRBD2	CASSQEGRGAHEQYF
NA	TRBJ2-1	TRBV12-3/TRBV12-4	NA	CASSLYGEQFF
NA	TRBJ2-5	TRBV19	TRBD2	CASSMDSAGVGIGTQYF
few	TRBJ1-5	TRBV3-1/TRBV3-2	NA	CASSRRPGSNQPQHF
NA	TRBJ1-1	TRBV5-4	NA	CASSLDPSGQAFF
once	TRBJ2-1	TRBV28	NA	CASSLGTAASSYNEQFF
NA	TRBJ1-2	TRBV30	NA	CAWAGNYGYTF
NA	TRBJ2-7	TRBV4-1	TRBD2	CASSPRLAGGYYEQYF
once	TRBJ2-7	TRBV10-2	TRBD1	CASSVGQGYEQYF
few	TRBJ2-1	TRBV19	TRBD2	CASSFTSGIGDEQFF
NA	TRBJ2-3	TRBV12-5	TRBD2	CASGDGLAGDTQYF
NA	TRBJ2-3	TRBV5-1	NA	CASSGGQRDTQYF
NA	TRBJ2-1	TRBV3-1/TRBV3-2	TRBD2	CASSRAGTSNEQFF
NA	TRBJ2-2	TRBV3-1/TRBV3-2	NA	CASSPRGVVLTGELFF
NA	TRBJ1-1	TRBV9	NA	CASSVDGTHTEAFF
NA	TRBJ1-5	TRBV2	NA	CASTPWRVGAYSQPQHF
NA	TRBJ1-2	TRBV5-1	TRBD1	CASSVPTGEFYGYTF
NA	TRBJ2-7	TRBV5-5	NA	CASSSSSYEQYF
few	TRBJ2-1	TRBV10-1	TRBD2	CASSSQREFHNEQFF
NA	TRBJ2-2	TRBV9	NA	CASSVLAENTGELFF
few	TRBJ1-5	TRBV10-3	NA	CAISEPEGSNQPQHF
NA	TRBJ2-2	TRBV5-4	NA	CASSLGPTGELFF
NA	TRBJ2-7	TRBV19	NA	CASNRGIGYEQYF
NA	TRBJ2-3	TRBV5-1	TRBD2	CASSHGLAGKTDTQYF
NA	TRBJ1-1	TRBV7-9	TRBD1	CASSLWSGQGYTEAFF
NA	TRBJ2-5	TRBV4-1	NA	CASSQEGAIQETQYF
NA	TRBJ2-5	TRBV11-2	NA	CASSLLAQETQYF
NA	TRBJ2-1	TRBV6-4	TRBD1	CASSTGVSNEQFF
NA	TRBJ2-6	TRBV5-1	NA	CASSFTTDSGANVLTF
once	TRBJ2-7	TRBV4-1	NA	CASSQATSSGDEQYF
NA	TRBJ2-1	TRBV5-1	NA	CASSLTGLRTYNEQFF
NA	TRBJ1-1	TRBV28	TRBD1	CASSEHRGWNTEAFF
NA	TRBJ2-7	TRBV23-1	TRBD1	CASSPTRDRSSYEQYF
NA	TRBJ2-7	TRBV11-3	NA	CASSPGFTGTYEQYF
NA	TRBJ2-3	TRBV7-9	NA	CASSLVDASTDTQYF
NA	TRBJ1-4	TRBV3-1/TRBV3-2	NA	CASSPVGIEKLFF
NA	TRBJ1-6	TRBV6-1	NA	CASSELGAGTYNSPLHF
NA	TRBJ2-7	TRBV9	NA	CASSVGSGTYEQYF
NA	TRBJ2-4	TRBV6-5	NA	CASSPDIAKNIQYF
NA	TRBJ1-5	TRBV11-3	NA	CASSLASNQPQHF
NA	TRBJ1-4	TRBV2	TRBD1	CASSPTGKLFF
NA	TRBJ1-4	TRBV4-1	NA	CASSQVRREGEKLFF